The 13 T cell receptor beta chains listed next were all sequenced from one sample in a study of T cell responses to AZD1222 COVID-19 vaccine. The method was immunoSEQ multiplex PCR; TCRdb's version includes in-frame clones alone and lacks a portion of them. This sample has some 120,000 clones, with 80% to 90% found just once. Source: peripheral blood, taken on day 0 of AZD1222 vaccination. Every receptor here comes from an adult in good health.

The genes are TRBV9 and TRBJ1-5; 10 bases match TRBD1. This CDR3 has 13 residues. Germline lookup yields CDR1 SGDLS and CDR2 YYNGEE. V trimming: 8 bases; J trimming: 7 bases; junction bases outside the gene matches: 6. This CDR3 reads CASGTGDQQPQHF. In DNA, the CDR3 is TGTGCCAGTGGGACAGGGGATCAACAGCCCCAGCATTTT.

A remark on this clone: This CDR3 is also generated by other DNA sequences in the sample. The chain links TRBV9 to TRBJ2-3; TRBD2 matches 15 bases. CDR1 SGDLS and CDR2 YYNGEE come from the germline V gene. The junction had 2 bases not matched to a gene; V was cut back by 2 bases and J by 4 bases. The CDR3 is 16 amino acids. The CDR3 loop reads CASSVGLAGGPDTQYF. The CDR3 DNA reads as TGTGCCAGCAGCGTCGGACTAGCGGGAGGGCCAGATACGCAGTATTTT.

The V gene is TRBV9, the J gene TRBJ2-7; 8 bases are a match to TRBD1. CDR3 size: 16 residues. After removal of 4 bases from V and 2 bases from J, the junction contained 11 bases not matched to a gene. CDR1 is SGDLS, CDR2 YYNGEE, per germline. The CDR3 DNA follows: TGTGCCAGCAGCCCCCATGGACAGGGAAGTACCTACGAGCAGTACTTC. Protein product: CASSPHGQGSTYEQYF. The complete variable domain, with remaining parts taken from reference TRBV9 and TRBJ2-7, reads DSGVTQTPKHLITATGQRVTLRCSPRSGDLSVYWYQQSLDQGLQFLIQYYNGEERAKGNILERFSAQQFPDLHSELNLSSLELGDSALYFCASSPHGQGSTYEQYFGPGTRLTVT.

Written as DNA, the CDR3 is TGTGCCACCAGTGATTTTGGAGGTGGGCGCGAAAAACTGTTTTTT. Protein product: CATSDFGGGREKLFF. The gene calls are TRBV24-1 and TRBJ1-4; D is unresolved. This CDR3 is 15 amino acids long. V was pared by 1 base and J by 8 bases, with 13 bases between. The germline V gene encodes CDR1 KGHDR and CDR2 SFDVKD.

This clone was detected only a few times. The genes are TRBV19 and TRBJ1-5; the D is unclear. CDR3 length equals 13 residues. Deletions cut 6 bases from V and 1 base from J, with 7 bases between. The V gene's germline CDR1 is LNHDA and CDR2 SQIVND (reference sequence). CDR3 protein: CASSRWSNQPQHF. CDR3 nucleotides: TGTGCCAGTAGCCGCTGGAGCAATCAGCCCCAGCATTTT.

V and J are TRBV19 and TRBJ1-5; D is unresolved. V was trimmed by 3 bases and J by 7 bases, leaving 13 bases between them. Germline V gene data show CDR1 as LNHDA and CDR2 as SQIVND (reference sequence). The CDR3 length is 14 residues. CDR3 sequence (DNA): TGTGCCAGTAGTATGATGAGGGCTTGGCAGCCCCAGCATTTT. Translating gives CASSMMRAWQPQHF.

This chain connects TRBV7-9 to TRBJ2-7; 10 bases line up with TRBD1. Per the germline V gene, CDR1 is SEHNR and CDR2 is FQNEAQ (reference sequence). The CDR3 is 14 residues long. Losses at the gene ends were 3 bases for V and 7 bases for J; bases not matched to a gene: 6. The CDR3 DNA reads TGTGCCAGCAGCTTTGGACAGGGGGTTCTTGAGCAGTACTTC. Translation: CASSFGQGVLEQYF.

CDR3 bases: TGTGCCAGCAGTTCCCTCTGGGACAGGGGTTTGTACGAGCAGTACTTC. Its protein is CASSSLWDRGLYEQYF. The gene calls are TRBV27 and TRBJ2-7, with 10 positions matching TRBD1. From germline, CDR1 is MNHEY and CDR2 SMNVEV (reference sequence). The CDR3 sequence is 16 residues long. Trimming took 4 bases from V and 4 from J; bases not matched to a gene: 10.

This chain connects TRBV12-3 or TRBV12-4 to TRBJ2-2; D gene ambiguous. V shed 1 base and J shed 7 bases, with 7 bases lying between them. The length of the CDR3 is 13 residues. This CDR3 reads CASSLGLIGELFF. CDR3 in DNA: TGTGCCAGCAGTTTAGGACTCATCGGGGAGCTGTTTTTT.

This clone came up a few times. The chain joins TRBV28 to TRBJ1-2; 10 bases are shared with TRBD1. V gave up 6 bases and J gave up 5 bases; unmatched junction bases: 12. This CDR3 comprises 16 residues. Per germline, CDR1 MDHEN and CDR2 SYDVKM. DNA of the CDR3: TGTGCCAGCAGGCTTCCTCCGGGACAGGGGTTTTATGGCTACACCTTC. Translation gives CASRLPPGQGFYGYTF.

The chain joins TRBV3-1 (or the pseudogene TRBV3-2) to TRBJ2-1; D might be TRBD1 (5 bases). Germline CDR1 and CDR2: LGHDT and YNNKEL (reference sequence). The CDR3 is 14 residues long. V lost 4 bases, J lost 9 bases, and 16 bases lay in between. In DNA, the CDR3 is TGTGCCAGCAGCCCGCCCAGGGCGCGAGGTGAGCAGTTCTTC. As protein: CASSPPRARGEQFF.

The rearrangement joins TRBV11-3 to TRBJ2-2; no reliable D call. The ends were cut back, 1 base at V and 6 bases at J, with 0 bases in the middle. The CDR3 is made up of 11 amino acids. The germline gives CDR1 SGHNT, CDR2 YENEEA. DNA for the CDR3: TGTGCCAGCAGCTTAGCCGGGGAGCTGTTTTTT. Amino acids: CASSLAGELFF.

In the case of this clone: The sample contains more than one DNA sequence encoding this CDR3. This chain links TRBV18 with TRBJ2-7; 10 bases align to TRBD1. The germline gives CDR1 KGHSH, CDR2 LQKENI. The J segment lost 2 bases and the V segment lost 6 bases, leaving 4 bases of the junction unmatched. This CDR3 comprises 14 residues. The CDR3, as DNA: TGTGCCAGCTCGCCCGGACAGGGGGCCTACGAGCAGTACTTC. Its protein product is CASSPGQGAYEQYF. Full variable domain (rest looked up from reference TRBV18 and TRBJ2-7): NAGVMQNPRHLVRRRGQEARLRCSPMKGHSHVYWYRQLPEEGLKFMVYLQKENIIDESGMPKERFSAEFPKEGPSILRIQQVVRGDSAAYFCASSPGQGAYEQYFGPGTRLTVT.